One sample yielded the 5 T cell receptor beta chains listed below, sequenced in a study of blood T cell repertoires in COVID-19. TCRdb's table, derived via immunoSEQ multiplex PCR, lists solely in-frame clones and lacks some. The sample holds about 110,000 clones; roughly 80% are singletons and the top ten take approximately 18%. The specimen was peripheral blood. These receptors were collected from an older woman with acute or convalescent COVID-19.

The V gene is TRBV24-1, the J gene TRBJ1-5; the D is unclear. The V and J ends lost 6 bases and 8 bases respectively, with 13 bases between them. The CDR3 runs to 13 residues. Germline values: CDR1 KGHDR, CDR2 SFDVKD. The CDR3 DNA is TGTGCCACCAGTCGTACGAGTCGAGAGCCCCAGCATTTT. It translates to CATSRTSREPQHF.

This clone was seen a single time. The chain combines TRBV7-2 with TRBJ1-3; D gene uncertain. The germline V gene encodes CDR1 SGHTA and CDR2 FQGNSA. Trimming stripped 4 bases from V and 8 bases from J, with 12 bases between. The CDR3 extends over 13 amino acids. The CDR3: CASSSLVRDTIYF. The CDR3 nucleotides are TGTGCCAGCAGCTCCCTCGTTAGAGACACCATATATTTT. Variable domain in full (rest from reference TRBV7-2 and TRBJ1-3): GAGVSQSPSNKVTEKGKDVELRCDPISGHTALYWYRQSLGQGLEFLIYFQGNSAPDKSGLPSDRFSAERTGGSVSTLTIQRTQQEDSAVYLCASSSLVRDTIYFGEGSWLTVV.

V is TRBV30 and J is TRBJ1-2; a weak D match, TRBD1 (5 bases). CDR1 is GTSNPN and CDR2 is SVGIG in the germline V gene (reference sequence). The CDR3 is 12 amino acids. Trimming took off 8 bases at V and 5 bases at J, with 15 bases between the two ends. The CDR3 coding sequence is TGTGCCAGCTCGGACAATCAATATGGCTACACCTTC. Amino acids: CASSDNQYGYTF.

This chain joins TRBV21-1 and TRBJ2-1; the table's D gene call, TRBD1, was not cross checked with the DNA. TRBV21-1 is annotated as a pseudogene. The CDR3 is 19 amino acids. As DNA, the CDR3 is TGTGCCAGCAGCAAATTGGGACAGGGGTTTTGGTGCTCCTACAATGAGCAGTTCTTC. As protein: CASSKLGQGFWCSYNEQFF.

This clone was found once. The rearrangement links TRBV6-4 to TRBJ2-3; 8 nucleotides agree with TRBD1. Germline-derived CDR1 and CDR2 are MRHNA and SNTAGT. CDR3 size: 15 residues. V dropped 4 bases and J dropped 6; count of bases not matched to a gene: 9. In nucleotides, the CDR3 is TGTGCCAGCAGTGCGAGTGCTTCAGGGGGCGATACGCAGTATTTT. Amino acids: CASSASASGGDTQYF.